This T cell receptor beta chain is from a study of identical twins. General observations from the study: The study found that models underestimated out-of-frame TCR alpha sharing in monozygotic twins. Rather than following the same donors, the conclusions depended on cross-sectional statistical analysis.

Germline CDR1 is SQVTM and CDR2 is ANQGSEA. V shed 4 bases and J shed 2 bases, with 15 bases lying between them. The CDR3 is made up of 15 amino acids. This clonotype appeared a few times. No antigen is known for it. TCRdb re-called the 5' RACE reads through MiXCR, storing one row per CDR3 protein. The sample comprises approximately 680,000 distinct CDR3 sequences, 7.1% of which are singletons, and less than 2% rests with the top ten. The same sample was also studied in work on yellow fever vaccine responses in identical twins.

The V gene is TRBV29-1, the J gene TRBJ2-1, with D possibly called TRBD1 or TRBD2 (5 bases each). This receptor was obtained from a woman aged 18-29 years in good health. Sequencing used PBMCs. This CDR3 is CSVGSGGYPYNEQFF. In DNA form, the CDR3 reads TGCAGCGTTGGATCTGGGGGTTACCCCTACAATGAGCAGTTCTTC.